This TCR beta chain was captured by sequencing in a study of Ad26.COV2.S vaccination and SARS-CoV-2 variants (dated by TCRdb to 2020 to 2022). Regarding the complete study: Vaccine-arm donors were drawn from COV1001, a multicentre, randomized, double-blind, placebo-controlled phase I-IIa trial of Ad26.COV2.S in healthy adults. Investigators remained blinded to trial group allocation during experiments and outcome assessment. TCRbeta repertoire sequencing served as the tool for gauging how specific and how broad the SARS-CoV-2-reactive T cell receptors were following Ad26.COV2.S vaccination. Trial participants were randomized into five groups of five: low-dose or high-dose Ad26.COV2.S given once or twice, or placebo on both occasions. A total of roughly 32 samples were included in the TCR-sequenced set, comprising around 20 Ad26.COV2.S vaccine recipients, 5 placebo recipients and 8 SARS-CoV-2 convalescent individuals. Ad26.COV2.S was given intramuscularly at 5x10^10 or 1x10^11 viral particles, as a single shot or as two shots 56 days apart.

The cysteine opens and the phenylalanine closes a CDR3 of 12 amino acids. Here the CDR3 DNA is all that survives: 36 bases in frame from base 1. Clipping removes 1 base from V and 14 bases from J, with 8 as the unmatched junction base count. According to the germline V gene (reference sequence), CDR1 reads GTSNPN and CDR2 reads SVGIG. The study at large found these results: Higher spike-specific TCR breadth was observed in Ad26.COV2.S recipients than in placebo recipients (P = 0.0014). Non-spike TCR breadth was comparable between vaccine and placebo recipients, consistent with the vaccine containing only spike. The study lacked the statistical power to compare responses across vaccine doses or regimens. After vaccination, substantial breadth of spike-specific CD8+ and CD4+ T cell responses was reported. It was noted by the authors that total T cell responses may have been underestimated by the TCR breadth and depth analyses.

The immunoSEQ Assay was the method used to sequence TCRbeta CDR3 regions. After extraction, genomic DNA underwent amplification by bias-controlled multiplex PCR, followed by high-throughput sequencing. The authors' analysis ran thus. To quantify the absolute abundance of each unique TCRbeta CDR3 region, sequences were collapsed and filtered. T cell fraction was estimated by normalizing TCRbeta template counts to usable DNA, which was measured by amplifying reference genes present in all nucleated cells. Repertoire TCRs were annotated as SARS-CoV-2-specific when V gene, CDR3 amino acid sequence and J gene were exactly matched to a known reactive TCR set. The reference SARS-CoV-2 TCR set was derived from MIRA and filtered for enrichment in COVID-19-positive ImmuneCODE repertoires, a step that removed public or cross-reactive TCRs. Using the MIRA antigens, annotated TCRs were further analysed by specific ORF or by position within an ORF. Breadth was defined as annotated unique rearrangements over total unique productive rearrangements; depth was the summed frequency of those rearrangements. Two-sided Wilcoxon rank-sum tests were applied when comparing TCR breadth between groups. The source is immuneACCESS, and TCRdb retained only in-frame sequences with V and J called. Part of the clones is not carried over; for the studies checked, unresolved V genes explain less than half of this, and the remainder is unexplained. The D gene and trimming were derived from the DNA, and the V and J assignments and clone size from that table. The table for this sample lists hundreds of thousands of clones; approximately 90% of them were counted only once. The top ten clonotypes cover more than 10% of the sample.

Worth noting for this clone: The specificity of this receptor is unknown. Base qualities are not recorded, but no much larger clone differs from it by a single base.

The treatment or condition label on this specimen signifies: some 20 received Ad26.COV2.S at low or high dose, single or two shots; roughly five received placebo; per-sample allocation not given. Repertoires of vaccine and placebo recipients were sequenced from samples collected on day 63 after the first injection. Cohort 1b enrolled 25 or so adults aged 18-55 years at a single site in Boston, USA, between 29 July and 7 August 2020. As a vaccine, Ad26.COV2.S was a replication-incompetent adenovirus type 26 vector that expressed a prefusion-stabilized SARS-CoV-2 spike protein derived from the original Wuhan strain.

This TCR was sampled from a person between 18 and 60 years old who received the Ad26.COV2.S COVID-19 vaccine or a placebo. This chain joins TRBV30 to TRBJ2-3, with 8 junctional bases fitting TRBD2. The source material was peripheral blood, sampled in a trial of Ad26.COV2.S vaccine versus placebo. The nucleotides are TGTGCCTGGAGTGCCACTAGCGGTTGGAGGTATTTT. This yields the protein CAWSATSGWRYF. The full variable domain, with segments outside the CDR3 supplied by the reference TRBV30 and TRBJ2-3 proteins, appears as SQTIHQWPATLVQPVGSPLSLECTVEGTSNPNLYWYRQAAGRGLQLLFYSVGIGQISSEVPQNLSASRPQDRQFILSSKKLLLSDSGFYLCAWSATSGWRYFGPGTRLTVL.